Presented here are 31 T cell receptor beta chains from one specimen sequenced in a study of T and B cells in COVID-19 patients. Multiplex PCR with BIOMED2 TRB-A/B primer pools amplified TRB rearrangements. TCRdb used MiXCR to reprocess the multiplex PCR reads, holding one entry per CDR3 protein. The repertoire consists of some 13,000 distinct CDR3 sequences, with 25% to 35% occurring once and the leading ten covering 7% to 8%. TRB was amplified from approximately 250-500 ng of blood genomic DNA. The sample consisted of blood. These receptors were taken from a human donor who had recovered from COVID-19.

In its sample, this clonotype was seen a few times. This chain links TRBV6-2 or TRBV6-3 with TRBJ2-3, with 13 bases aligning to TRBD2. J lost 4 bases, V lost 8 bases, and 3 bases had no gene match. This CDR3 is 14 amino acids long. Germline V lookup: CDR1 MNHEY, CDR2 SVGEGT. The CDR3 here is CASGLAGAADTQYF. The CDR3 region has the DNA TGTGCCAGCGGACTAGCGGGAGCAGCAGATACGCAGTATTTT.

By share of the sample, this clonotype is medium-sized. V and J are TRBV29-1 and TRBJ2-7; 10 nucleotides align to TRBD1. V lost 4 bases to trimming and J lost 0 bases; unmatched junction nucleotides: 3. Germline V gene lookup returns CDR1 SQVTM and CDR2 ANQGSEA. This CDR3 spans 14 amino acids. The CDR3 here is CSVVGQGSSYEQYF. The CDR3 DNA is TGCAGCGTTGTGGGACAGGGGAGCTCCTACGAGCAGTACTTC.

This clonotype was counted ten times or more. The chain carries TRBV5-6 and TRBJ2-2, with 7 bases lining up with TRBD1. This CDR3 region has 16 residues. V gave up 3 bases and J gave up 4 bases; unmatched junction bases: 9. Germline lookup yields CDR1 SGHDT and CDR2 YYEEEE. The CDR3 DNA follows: TGTGCCAGCAGCTCCGACAGGGAATTAGGCACCGGGGAGCTGTTTTTT. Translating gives CASSSDRELGTGELFF.

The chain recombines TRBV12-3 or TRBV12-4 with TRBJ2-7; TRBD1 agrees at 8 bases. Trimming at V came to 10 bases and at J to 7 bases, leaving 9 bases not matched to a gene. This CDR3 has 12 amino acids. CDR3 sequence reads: CAIAQGAEEQYF. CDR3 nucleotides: TGTGCCATTGCTCAGGGGGCAGAAGAGCAGTACTTC.

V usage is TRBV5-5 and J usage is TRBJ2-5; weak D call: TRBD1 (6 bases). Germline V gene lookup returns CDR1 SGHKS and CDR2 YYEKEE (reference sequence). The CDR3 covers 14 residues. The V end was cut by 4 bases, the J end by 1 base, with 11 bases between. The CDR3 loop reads CASSPWTVQETQYF. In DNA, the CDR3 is TGTGCCAGCAGCCCTTGGACAGTCCAAGAGACCCAGTACTTC.

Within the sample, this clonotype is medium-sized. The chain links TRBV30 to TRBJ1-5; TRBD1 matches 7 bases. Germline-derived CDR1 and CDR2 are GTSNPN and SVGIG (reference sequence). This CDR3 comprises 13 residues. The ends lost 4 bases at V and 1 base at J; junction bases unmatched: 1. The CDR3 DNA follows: TGTGCCTGGACGGGACAGAGCAATCAGCCCCAGCATTTT. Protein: CAWTGQSNQPQHF.

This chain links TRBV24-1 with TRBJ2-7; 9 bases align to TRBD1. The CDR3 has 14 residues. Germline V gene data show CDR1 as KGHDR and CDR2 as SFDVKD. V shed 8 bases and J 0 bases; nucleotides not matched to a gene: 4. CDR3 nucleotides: TGTGCCACCACCGGACAGGGGATCTCCTACGAGCAGTACTTC. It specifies CATTGQGISYEQYF.

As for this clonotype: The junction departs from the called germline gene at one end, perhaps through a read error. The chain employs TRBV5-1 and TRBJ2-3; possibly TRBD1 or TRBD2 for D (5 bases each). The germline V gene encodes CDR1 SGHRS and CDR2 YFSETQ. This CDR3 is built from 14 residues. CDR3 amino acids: CASRRDPSTETQYF. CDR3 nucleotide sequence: TGCGCCAGCAGGAGGGACCCTAGCACAGAAACGCAGTATTTT. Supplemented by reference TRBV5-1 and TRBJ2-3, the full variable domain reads KAGVTQTPRYLIKTRGQQVTLSCSPISGHRSVSWYQQTPGQGLQFLFEYFSETQRNKGNFPGRFSGRQFSNSRSEMNVSTLELGDSALYLCASRRDPSTETQYFGPGTRLTVL.

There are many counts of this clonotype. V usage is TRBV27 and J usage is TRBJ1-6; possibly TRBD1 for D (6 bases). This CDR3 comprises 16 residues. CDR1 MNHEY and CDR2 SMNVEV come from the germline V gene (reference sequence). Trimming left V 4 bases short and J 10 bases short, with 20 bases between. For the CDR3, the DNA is TGTGCCAGCAGTTCCGGACAGCCCTTAAGGGGCTCACCCCTCCACTTT. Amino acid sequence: CASSSGQPLRGSPLHF.

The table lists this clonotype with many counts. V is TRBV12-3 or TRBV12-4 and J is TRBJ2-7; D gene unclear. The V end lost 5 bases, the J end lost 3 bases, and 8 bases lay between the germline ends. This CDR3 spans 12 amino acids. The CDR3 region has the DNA TGTGCCAGCAGTACTAACAGCTACGAGCAGTACTTC. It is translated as CASSTNSYEQYF.

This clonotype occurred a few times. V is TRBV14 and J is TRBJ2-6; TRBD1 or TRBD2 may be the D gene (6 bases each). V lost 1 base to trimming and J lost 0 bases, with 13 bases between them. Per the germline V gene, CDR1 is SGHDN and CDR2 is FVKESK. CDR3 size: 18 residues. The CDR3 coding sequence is TGTGCCAGCAGCCAAGGATGGGGGGCTGCCTCTGGGGCCAACGTCCTGACTTTC. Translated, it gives CASSQGWGAASGANVLTF.

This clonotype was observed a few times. Here the CDR3 DNA reads TGTGCCTGGAGCCCCCCCGGGACGGGAAACACCATATATTTT. It encodes CAWSPPGTGNTIYF. The chain carries TRBV30 and TRBJ1-3, with D possibly matching TRBD1 (5 bases). The ends were cut back, 3 bases at V and 4 bases at J, with 13 bases in the middle. The CDR3 runs to 14 residues. Germline CDR1 GTSNPN, CDR2 SVGIG (reference sequence).

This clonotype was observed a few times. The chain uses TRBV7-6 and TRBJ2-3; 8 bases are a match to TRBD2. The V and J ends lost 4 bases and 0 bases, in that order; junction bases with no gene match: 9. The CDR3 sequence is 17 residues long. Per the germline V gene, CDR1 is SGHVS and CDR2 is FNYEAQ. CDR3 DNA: TGTGCCAGCAGCTCCTCGGGGGGGCGGCGGAGCACAGATACGCAGTATTTT. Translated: CASSSSGGRRSTDTQYF.

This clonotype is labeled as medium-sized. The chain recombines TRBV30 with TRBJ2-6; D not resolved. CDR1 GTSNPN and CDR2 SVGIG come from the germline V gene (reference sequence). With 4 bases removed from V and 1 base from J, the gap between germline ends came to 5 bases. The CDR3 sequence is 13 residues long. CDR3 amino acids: CAWKESGANVLTF. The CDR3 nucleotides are TGTGCCTGGAAGGAGTCTGGGGCCAACGTCCTGACTTTC.

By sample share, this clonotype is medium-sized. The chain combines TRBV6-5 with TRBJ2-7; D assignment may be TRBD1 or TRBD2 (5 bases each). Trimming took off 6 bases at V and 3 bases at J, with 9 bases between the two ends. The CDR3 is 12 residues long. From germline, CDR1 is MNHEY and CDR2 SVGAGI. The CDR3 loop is CASRGPLYEQYF. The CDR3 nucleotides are TGTGCCAGCAGGGGACCCCTCTACGAGCAGTACTTC.

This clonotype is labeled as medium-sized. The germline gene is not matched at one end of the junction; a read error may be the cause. CDR3 loop: CASRGTGVPLWVF. For the CDR3, the DNA is TGTGCCAGCAGGGGAACAGGGGTACCCCTTTGGGTTTTT. The V call is TRBV6-5, the J call TRBJ2-3; 7 bases agree with TRBD1. The CDR3 extends over 13 amino acids. CDR1 and CDR2 (germline): MNHEY, SVGAGI.

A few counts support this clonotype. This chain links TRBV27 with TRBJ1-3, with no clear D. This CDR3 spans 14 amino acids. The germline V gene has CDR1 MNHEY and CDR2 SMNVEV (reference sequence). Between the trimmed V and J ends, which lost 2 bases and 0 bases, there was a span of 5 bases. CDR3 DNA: TGTGCCAGCAGTTTACTGGGCTCTGGAAACACCATATATTTT. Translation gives CASSLLGSGNTIYF.

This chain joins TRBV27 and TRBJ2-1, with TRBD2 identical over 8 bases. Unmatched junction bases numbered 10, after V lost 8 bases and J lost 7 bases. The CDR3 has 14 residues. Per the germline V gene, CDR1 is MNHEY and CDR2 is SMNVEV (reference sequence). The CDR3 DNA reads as TGTGCCAGCGCCCGGGGGGGGGCGCGTAATGAGCAGTTCTTC. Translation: CASARGGARNEQFF.

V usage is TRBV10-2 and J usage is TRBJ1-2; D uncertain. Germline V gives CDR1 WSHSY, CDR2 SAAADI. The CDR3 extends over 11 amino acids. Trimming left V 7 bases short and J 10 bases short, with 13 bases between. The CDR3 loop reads CASTSRGIYTF. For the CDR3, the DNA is TGCGCCAGCACCTCGCGTGGGATCTACACCTTC.

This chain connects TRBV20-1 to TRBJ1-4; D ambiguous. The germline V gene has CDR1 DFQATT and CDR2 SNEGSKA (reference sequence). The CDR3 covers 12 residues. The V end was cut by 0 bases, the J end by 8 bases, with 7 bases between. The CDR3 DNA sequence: TGCAGTGCTAGAGACGAACCAGAAAAACTGTTTTTT. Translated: CSARDEPEKLFF.

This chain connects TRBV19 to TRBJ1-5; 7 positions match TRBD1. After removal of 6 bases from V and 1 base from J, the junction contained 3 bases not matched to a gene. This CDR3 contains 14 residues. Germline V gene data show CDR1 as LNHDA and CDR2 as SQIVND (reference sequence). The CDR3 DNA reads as TGTGCCAGTAGACGACAGGGAAGCAATCAGCCCCAGCATTTT. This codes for CASRRQGSNQPQHF.

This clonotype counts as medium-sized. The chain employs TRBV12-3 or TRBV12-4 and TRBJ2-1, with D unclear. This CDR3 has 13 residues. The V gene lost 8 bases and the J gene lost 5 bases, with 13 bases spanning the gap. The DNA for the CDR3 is TGTGCCAGCGACACCTCGGGTAACAATGAGCAGTTCTTC. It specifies CASDTSGNNEQFF.

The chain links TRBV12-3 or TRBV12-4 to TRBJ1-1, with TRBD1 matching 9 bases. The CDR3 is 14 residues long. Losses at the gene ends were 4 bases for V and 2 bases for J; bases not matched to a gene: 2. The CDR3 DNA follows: TGTGCCAGCAGTTGGGGACAGGGAAACACTGAAGCTTTCTTT. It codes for CASSWGQGNTEAFF.

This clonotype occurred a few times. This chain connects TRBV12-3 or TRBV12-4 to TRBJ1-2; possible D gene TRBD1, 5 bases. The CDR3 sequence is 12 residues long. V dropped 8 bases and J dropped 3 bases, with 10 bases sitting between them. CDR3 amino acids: CASRGFDYGYTF. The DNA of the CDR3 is TGTGCCAGCCGGGGGTTCGACTATGGCTACACCTTC.

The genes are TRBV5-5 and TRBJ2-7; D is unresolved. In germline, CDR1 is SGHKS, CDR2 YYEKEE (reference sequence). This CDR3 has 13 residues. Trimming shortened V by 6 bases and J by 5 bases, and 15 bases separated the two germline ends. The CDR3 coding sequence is TGTGCCAGCACCTTCCGAGACCCAAACGAGCAGTACTTC. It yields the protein CASTFRDPNEQYF. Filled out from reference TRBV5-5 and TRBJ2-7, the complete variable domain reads DAGVTQSPTHLIKTRGQQVTLRCSPISGHKSVSWYQQVLGQGPQFIFQYYEKEERGRGNFPDRFSARQFPNYSSELNVNALLLGDSALYLCASTFRDPNEQYFGPGTRLTVT.

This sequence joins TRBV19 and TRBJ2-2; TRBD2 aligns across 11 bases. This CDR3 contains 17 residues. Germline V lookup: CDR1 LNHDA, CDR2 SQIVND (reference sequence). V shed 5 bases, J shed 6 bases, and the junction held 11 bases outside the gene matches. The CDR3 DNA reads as TGTGCCAGTAGTTCCTATAGCGGGAGGGCCCAGGCCGGGGAGCTGTTTTTT. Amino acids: CASSSYSGRAQAGELFF.

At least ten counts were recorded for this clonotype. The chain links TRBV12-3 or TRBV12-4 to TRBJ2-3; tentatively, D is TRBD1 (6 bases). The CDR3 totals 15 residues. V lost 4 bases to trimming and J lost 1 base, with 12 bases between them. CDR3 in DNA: TGTGCCAGCAGTTGGGCAGGGGCGGGCACAGATACGCAGTATTTT. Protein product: CASSWAGAGTDTQYF.

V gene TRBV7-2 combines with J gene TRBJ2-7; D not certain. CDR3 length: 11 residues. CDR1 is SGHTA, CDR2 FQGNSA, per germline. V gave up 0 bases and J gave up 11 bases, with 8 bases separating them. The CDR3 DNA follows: TGTGCCAGCAGCTTAGCGGAACCGAAGTACTTC. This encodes CASSLAEPKYF. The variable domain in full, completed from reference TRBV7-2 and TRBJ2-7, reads GAGVSQSPSNKVTEKGKDVELRCDPISGHTALYWYRQSLGQGLEFLIYFQGNSAPDKSGLPSDRFSAERTGGSVSTLTIQRTQQEDSAVYLCASSLAEPKYFGPGTRLTVT.

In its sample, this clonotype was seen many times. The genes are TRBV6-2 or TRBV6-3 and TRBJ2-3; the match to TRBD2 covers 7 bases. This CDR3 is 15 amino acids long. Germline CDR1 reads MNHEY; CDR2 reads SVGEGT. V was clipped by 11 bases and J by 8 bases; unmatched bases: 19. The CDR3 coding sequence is TGTGCCTCAGCCAAGGGACTAACGCTTCGGGCTACGCAGTATTTT. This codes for CASAKGLTLRATQYF.

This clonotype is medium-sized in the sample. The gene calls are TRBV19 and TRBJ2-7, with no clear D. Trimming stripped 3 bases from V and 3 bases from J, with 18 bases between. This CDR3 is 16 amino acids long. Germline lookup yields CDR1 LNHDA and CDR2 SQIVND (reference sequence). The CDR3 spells CASSMGQDPVVYEQYF. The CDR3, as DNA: TGTGCCAGTAGTATGGGCCAAGACCCGGTCGTCTACGAGCAGTACTTC. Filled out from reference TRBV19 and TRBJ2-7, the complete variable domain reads DGGITQSPKYLFRKEGQNVTLSCEQNLNHDAMYWYRQDPGQGLRLIYYSQIVNDFQKGDIAEGYSVSREKKESFPLTVTSAQKNPTAFYLCASSMGQDPVVYEQYFGPGTRLTVT.

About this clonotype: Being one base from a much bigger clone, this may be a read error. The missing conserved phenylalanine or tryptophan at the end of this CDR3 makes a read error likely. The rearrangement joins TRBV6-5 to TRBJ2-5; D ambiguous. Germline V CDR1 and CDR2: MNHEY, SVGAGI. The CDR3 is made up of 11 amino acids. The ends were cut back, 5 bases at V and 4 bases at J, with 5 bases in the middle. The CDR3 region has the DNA TGTGCCAGCAGTGTGGGAGAGACCCAGTACTCC. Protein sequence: CASSVGETQYS.